This T cell receptor (beta chain) originates from a study of cytotoxic CD8 clonotypes in ibrutinib-treated CLL. Turning to the study itself: Median treatment time before response sampling was over ten months, range 6 to 36. Whole-study findings and limits: Public clonotypes occurred uncommonly; on treatment, they contracted or remained stable. Clonality, elevated at ibrutinib response, dropped back toward baseline at progression.

Concerning this clone: The antigen remains undetermined.

Clones were sequenced by immunoSEQ multiplex PCR, and TCRdb holds only the in-frame ones, with some missing. The table shows about 84,000 clones, with about 86% occurring only once. This specimen was PBMCs, taken before ibrutinib treatment. The origin of this receptor is a human donor with chronic lymphocytic leukemia.

Here the CDR3 reads CASSLGTSGAVIPYEQYF. The DNA of the CDR3 is TGTGCCAGCAGCTTAGGTACTTCAGGCGCCGTCATTCCCTACGAGCAGTACTTC. The J gene is TRBJ2-7, the V gene TRBV7-9; D uncertain. Germline assignment: CDR1 SEHNR and CDR2 FQNEAQ (reference sequence). V dropped 1 base and J dropped 2 bases, with 21 bases sitting between them. The CDR3 has 18 residues.